Below, 19 T cell receptor beta chains from the same sample are listed, as sequenced in a study of blood T cell repertoires in COVID-19. Repertoires were generated with immunoSEQ multiplex PCR, while TCRdb's copy carries only in-frame clones and drops some. The sample holds around 290,000 clones, 86% seen once. The sequencing sample was made of peripheral blood. These receptors all stem from a woman in her 70s with COVID-19, enrolled during active disease.

The count of this clone is one. The chain joins TRBV18 to TRBJ2-1, with TRBD1 as a possible D gene (6 bases). Germline CDR1 reads KGHSH; CDR2 reads LQKENI. The CDR3 contains 16 residues. V was pared by 4 bases and J by 7 bases, with 20 bases between. CDR3 nucleotides: TGTGCCAGCTCACTATTTAGTGGACAGAGTAGTAATGAGCAGTTCTTC. Encoded protein: CASSLFSGQSSNEQFF.

The V call is TRBV3-1 (or the pseudogene TRBV3-2), the J call TRBJ1-5, with 7 bases aligning to TRBD1. CDR1 LGHDT and CDR2 YNNKEL come from the germline V gene (reference sequence). V shed 3 bases and J 2 bases; nucleotides not matched to a gene: 13. The CDR3 has 18 amino acids. CDR3 DNA sequence: TGTGCCAGCAGCCAGGGCCGACAGGGCGGTCCGGGCAATCAGCCCCAGCATTTT. Protein product: CASSQGRQGGPGNQPQHF.

The rearrangement joins TRBV5-1 to TRBJ1-5; the match to TRBD1 covers 7 bases. Germline V gene data show CDR1 as SGHRS and CDR2 as YFSETQ. This CDR3 is built from 14 residues. The V segment lost 2 bases and the J segment 6 bases; nucleotides outside the gene matches: 5. CDR3 sequence: CASSFGAGGQPQHF. The CDR3 coding sequence is TGCGCCAGCAGCTTCGGGGCAGGGGGTCAGCCCCAGCATTTT.

This clone was found a few times. The chain carries TRBV11-3 and TRBJ2-1; D is uncertain. Trimming cost V 0 bases and J 8 bases, with 5 bases left between them. Germline CDR1 and CDR2: SGHNT and YENEEA. The CDR3 consists of 12 residues. The CDR3, as DNA: TGTGCCAGCAGCTTAGATCGCGATGAGCAGTTCTTC. Protein: CASSLDRDEQFF.

The chain links TRBV12-5 to TRBJ2-7, with 8 bases identical to TRBD2. The J segment lost 2 bases and the V segment lost 1 base, leaving 7 bases of the junction unmatched. CDR3 size: 16 residues. Germline V gene sequence: CDR1 LGHNT, CDR2 FRNRAP. The CDR3 loop reads CASGLGLAGGAYEQYF. CDR3 DNA sequence: TGTGCTAGTGGTTTGGGCCTAGCGGGTGGAGCCTACGAGCAGTACTTC.

As concerns this clone: Other DNA sequences of this sample code for an identical CDR3. This rearrangement joins TRBV5-1 to TRBJ2-3; TRBD2 matches 10 bases. V was clipped by 4 bases and J by 0 bases; unmatched bases: 2. CDR1 is SGHRS and CDR2 is YFSETQ in the germline V gene. The CDR3 spans 15 residues. The CDR3 reads CASSTSGASTDTQYF. The CDR3 DNA is TGCGCCAGCAGCACTAGCGGGGCAAGCACAGATACGCAGTATTTT.

The chain links TRBV7-9 to TRBJ2-7; 8 bases are shared with TRBD1. This CDR3 has 13 residues. CDR1 is SEHNR, CDR2 FQNEAQ, per germline (reference sequence). V lost 2 bases to trimming and J lost 5 bases; unmatched junction nucleotides: 2. DNA for the CDR3: TGTGCCAGCAGCTTAAGACAGGGGAACGAGCAGTACTTC. Its protein product is CASSLRQGNEQYF.

The V and J genes are TRBV7-8 and TRBJ1-5; tentatively, D is TRBD1 (5 bases). Trimming removed 3 bases from V and 7 bases from J, with 10 bases in between. The germline gives CDR1 SGHVS, CDR2 FQNEAQ. The CDR3 spans 13 residues. CDR3 sequence (DNA): TGTGCCAGCAGCTTTGGGGGAGGCCAGCCCCAGCATTTT. It specifies CASSFGGGQPQHF.

J is TRBJ2-1 and V is TRBV5-1; D is perhaps TRBD2 (6 bases). The CDR3 spans 15 residues. CDR1 is SGHRS and CDR2 is YFSETQ in the germline V gene. Trimming stripped 4 bases from V and 0 bases from J, with 11 bases between. This CDR3 reads CASSADGSSYNEQFF. For the CDR3, the DNA is TGCGCCAGCAGCGCCGACGGGAGCTCCTACAATGAGCAGTTCTTC.

This chain joins TRBV2 and TRBJ2-2, with a possible D match to TRBD2 (6 bases). CDR1 is SNHLY, CDR2 FYNNEI, per germline. This CDR3 spans 13 amino acids. V was shortened by 6 bases and J by 5 bases, with 10 bases between the two germline ends. CDR3 nucleotide sequence: TGTGCCAGCAGGGGACTCCAAACCGGGGAGCTGTTTTTT. Translating it yields CASRGLQTGELFF.

The CDR3 loop is CASSSRGAETQYF. DNA for the CDR3: TGTGCCAGCAGCTCGCGGGGCGCGGAGACCCAGTACTTC. This chain connects TRBV21-1 to TRBJ2-5; the D call of TRBD2 is as the table states it, not checked on the DNA. TRBV21-1 has pseudogene status. CDR3 size: 13 residues.

The chain links TRBV19 to TRBJ2-7; 12 bases map to TRBD2. Per the germline V gene, CDR1 is LNHDA and CDR2 is SQIVND (reference sequence). V lost 4 bases, J lost 2 bases, and 9 bases stayed unmatched. There are 17 residues in the CDR3. As DNA, the CDR3 is TGTGCCAGTAGTACCCATTTCACTAGCGGGGGGCCCTACGAGCAGTACTTC. This sequence encodes CASSTHFTSGGPYEQYF. The full variable domain, in which reference TRBV19 and TRBJ2-7 provide the parts outside the CDR3, is DGGITQSPKYLFRKEGQNVTLSCEQNLNHDAMYWYRQDPGQGLRLIYYSQIVNDFQKGDIAEGYSVSREKKESFPLTVTSAQKNPTAFYLCASSTHFTSGGPYEQYFGPGTRLTVT.

This chain uses TRBV28 with TRBJ1-1; D gene uncertain. V lost 5 bases to trimming and J lost 1 base, with 14 bases between them. CDR3 length equals 15 residues. Germline CDR1 is MDHEN and CDR2 is SYDVKM. Here the CDR3 reads CASSPLEEENTEAFF. The CDR3 nucleotides are TGTGCCAGCAGTCCATTAGAAGAGGAGAACACTGAAGCTTTCTTT. The variable domain in full, with the rest retrieved from reference TRBV28 and TRBJ1-1, is DVKVTQSSRYLVKRTGEKVFLECVQDMDHENMFWYRQDPGLGLRLIYFSYDVKMKEKGDIPEGYSVSREKKERFSLILESASTNQTSMYLCASSPLEEENTEAFFGQGTRLTVV.

The chain has TRBV29-1 and TRBJ1-2; TRBD1 matches at 7 bases. V lost 7 bases to trimming and J lost 4 bases; unmatched junction nucleotides: 12. CDR1 is SQVTM and CDR2 is ANQGSEA in the germline V gene. The CDR3 runs 14 residues. The CDR3 DNA is TGCAGCGCCGTTTTAGGGGGCCTTGGCTATGGCTACACCTTC. It is translated as CSAVLGGLGYGYTF.

The rearrangement uses TRBV7-2 and TRBJ2-5, with 14 bases identical to TRBD2. CDR1 and CDR2 (germline): SGHTA, FQGNSA. The trim removed 5 bases at V and 5 bases at J, leaving 7 bases unmatched. This CDR3 has 16 amino acids. CDR3 sequence (DNA): TGTGCCAGCAGCCCCGGACTAGCGGGGGGAGAGGAGACCCAGTACTTC. Protein: CASSPGLAGGEETQYF.

V usage is TRBV4-1 and J usage is TRBJ2-1, with D perhaps TRBD2 (5 bases). Trimming left V 4 bases short and J 10 bases short, with 14 bases between. The CDR3 length is 13 residues. Germline CDR1 reads MGHRA; CDR2 reads YSYEKL. The CDR3 spells CASSPRTGREQFF. Here the CDR3 DNA reads TGCGCCAGCAGCCCTAGGACTGGCCGCGAGCAGTTCTTC.

V is TRBV13 and J is TRBJ2-2; D is possibly TRBD1 (5 bases). With 1 base removed from V and 3 bases from J, the gap between germline ends came to 9 bases. The CDR3 has 15 amino acids. Germline CDR1 PRHDT, CDR2 FYEKMQ (reference sequence). CDR3 residues: CASSLAQGDTGELFF. As DNA, the CDR3 is TGTGCCAGCAGCTTAGCTCAAGGGGACACCGGGGAGCTGTTTTTT.

The chain has TRBV30 and TRBJ1-6, with TRBD1 matching over 7 bases. The V and J ends lost 0 bases and 6 bases, in that order; junction bases with no gene match: 5. CDR3 length: 15 amino acids. CDR1 is GTSNPN, CDR2 SVGIG, per germline (reference sequence). CDR3 DNA: TGTGCCTGGAGTGTATTGGCAGGGGGTAATTCACCCCTCCACTTT. The encoded protein is CAWSVLAGGNSPLHF.

This clone has a single count. CDR3 nucleotides: TGTGCCAGCAGCTTAGGGGCCTCGGTTAGCACAGATACGCAGTATTTT. Translating it yields CASSLGASVSTDTQYF. The chain uses TRBV7-6 and TRBJ2-3, with unresolved D. This CDR3 comprises 16 residues. Germline CDR1 reads SGHVS; CDR2 reads FNYEAQ. V was trimmed by 1 base and J by 0 bases, leaving 11 bases between them.